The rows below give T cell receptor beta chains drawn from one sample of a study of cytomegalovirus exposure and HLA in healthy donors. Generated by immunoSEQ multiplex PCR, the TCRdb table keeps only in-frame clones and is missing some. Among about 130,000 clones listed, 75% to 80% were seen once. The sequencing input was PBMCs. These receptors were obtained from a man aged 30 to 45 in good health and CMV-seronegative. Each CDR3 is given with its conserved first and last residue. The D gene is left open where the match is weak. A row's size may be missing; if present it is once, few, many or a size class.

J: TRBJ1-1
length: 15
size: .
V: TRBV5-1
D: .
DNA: TGCGCCAGCAGCACAGCCCCCCGGGAGCCAGCGGAGGCTTTCTTT
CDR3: CASSTAPREPAEAFF

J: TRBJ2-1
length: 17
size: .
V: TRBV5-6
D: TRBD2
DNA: TGTGCCAGCAGCCCCCGGGGACTAGCGGGGATTAACAATGAGCAGTTCTTC
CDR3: CASSPRGLAGINNEQFF

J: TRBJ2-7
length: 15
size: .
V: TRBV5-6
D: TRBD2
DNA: TGTGCCAGCAGCTTGGCCTGGCGGGAGGGCCTGGAGCAGTACTTC
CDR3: CASSLAWREGLEQYF

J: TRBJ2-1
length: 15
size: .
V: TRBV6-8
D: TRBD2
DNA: TGTGCCAGCAGGAGGACTAGCGGGAGGGTAGGTGAGCAGTTCTTC
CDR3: CASRRTSGRVGEQFF

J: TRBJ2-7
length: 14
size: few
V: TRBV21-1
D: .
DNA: TGTGCCAGCGAGATAGAGGACAGAACCTACGAGCAGTACTTC
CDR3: CASEIEDRTYEQYF

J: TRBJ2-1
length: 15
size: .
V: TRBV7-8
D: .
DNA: TGTGCCAGCAGACTGTTTAGCGGAGCCTACAATGAGCAGTTCTTC
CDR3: CASRLFSGAYNEQFF

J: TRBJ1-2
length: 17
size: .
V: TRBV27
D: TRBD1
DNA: TGTGCCAGCAGTCCGGACAGGGCTCCCCTCGGGGTTTATGGCTACACCTTC
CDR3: CASSPDRAPLGVYGYTF

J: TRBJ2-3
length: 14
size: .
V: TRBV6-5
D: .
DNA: TGTGCCAGCAGTTACTCGGAGGCCACAGATACGCAGTATTTT
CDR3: CASSYSEATDTQYF

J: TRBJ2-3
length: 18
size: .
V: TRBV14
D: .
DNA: TGTGCCAGCAGCCAAAGGGCCCGGACAAGACCTAGCACAGATACGCAGTATTTT
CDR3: CASSQRARTRPSTDTQYF

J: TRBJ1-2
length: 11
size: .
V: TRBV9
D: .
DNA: TGTGCCAGCCAAAATAGCTATGGCTACACCTTC
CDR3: CASQNSYGYTF

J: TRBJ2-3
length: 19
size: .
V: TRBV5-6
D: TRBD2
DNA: TGTGCCAGCAGCTTCATTGGACTAGCGGAATTTGCTAGCACAGATACGCAGTATTTT
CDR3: CASSFIGLAEFASTDTQYF

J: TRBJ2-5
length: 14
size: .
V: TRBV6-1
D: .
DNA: TGTGCCAGCAGTCTCACGGCGGGGTTAGAGACCCAGTACTTC
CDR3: CASSLTAGLETQYF

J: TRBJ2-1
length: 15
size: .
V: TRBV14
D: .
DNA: TGTGCCAGCAGCCGGCGACAGGCGGGGGACAATGAGCAGTTCTTC
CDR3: CASSRRQAGDNEQFF

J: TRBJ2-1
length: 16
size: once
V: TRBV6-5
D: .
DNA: TGTGCCAGCAGTTACCCCCTCGACTGGCCACGGGATGAGCAGTTCTTC
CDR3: CASSYPLDWPRDEQFF

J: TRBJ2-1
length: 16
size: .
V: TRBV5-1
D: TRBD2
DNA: TGCGCCAGCAGCTTGGGACTAGCGGCTACCTACAATGAGCAGTTCTTC
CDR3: CASSLGLAATYNEQFF

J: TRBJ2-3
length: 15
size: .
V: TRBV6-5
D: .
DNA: TGTGCCAGCAGTTACGCGGGATCAAGCACAGATACGCAGTATTTT
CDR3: CASSYAGSSTDTQYF

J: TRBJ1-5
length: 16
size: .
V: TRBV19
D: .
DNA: TGTGCCAGTAGTATAACAGCCTCCCCTCCAGATCAGCCCCAGCATTTT
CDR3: CASSITASPPDQPQHF

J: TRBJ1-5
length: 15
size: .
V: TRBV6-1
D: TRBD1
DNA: TGTGCCAGCAAGGTCAGGGGGCCCAGCAATCAGCCCCAGCATTTT
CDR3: CASKVRGPSNQPQHF

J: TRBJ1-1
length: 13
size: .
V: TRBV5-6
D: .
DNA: TGTGCCAGCAGCTTGGGGGGCCCCACTGAAGCTTTCTTT
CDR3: CASSLGGPTEAFF

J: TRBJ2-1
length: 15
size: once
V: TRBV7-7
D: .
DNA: TGTGCTAGCAGCCGTGGGCCCGACAGGTACAATGAGCAGTTCTTC
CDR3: CASSRGPDRYNEQFF

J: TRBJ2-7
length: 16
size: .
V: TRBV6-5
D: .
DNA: TGTGCCAGCAGTTACTCATTGCCAGGGCCCGGCTACGAGCAGTACTTC
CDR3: CASSYSLPGPGYEQYF

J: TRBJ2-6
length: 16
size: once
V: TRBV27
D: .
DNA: TGTGCCAGCAGTCGACTCAGGGTAACTGGGGCCAACGTCCTGACTTTC
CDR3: CASSRLRVTGANVLTF

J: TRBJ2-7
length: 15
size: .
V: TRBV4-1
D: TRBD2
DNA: TGCGCCAGCAGCCAAGATCCTAGCGGTGGCTACGAGCAGTACTTC
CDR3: CASSQDPSGGYEQYF